This T cell receptor beta chain was observed in a study of siplizumab effects on memory and regulatory T cells. Profiling relied on immunoSEQ multiplex PCR, and the TCRdb table lists in-frame clones only, not all of them. The sample lists about 72,000 clones, about 90% occurring once. From germline, CDR1 is SGHVS and CDR2 FNYEAQ. Trimming took 1 base from V and 6 from J, leaving 7 bases between them. The CDR3 sequence is 13 residues long. The V and J genes are TRBV7-6 and TRBJ1-5; D remains unclear. The TCR was taken from a human donor in good health. Sequencing was done on a sample of CD8+ T cells sorted from blood. CDR3 sequence reads: CASSLGFTQPQHF. The CDR3, as DNA: TGTGCCAGCAGCTTAGGTTTTACTCAGCCCCAGCATTTT.